Below are 30 T cell receptor beta chains sequenced from a single sample in a study of neoadjuvant anti-PD-1 for oral cavity cancer. The method was immunoSEQ multiplex PCR; TCRdb's version includes in-frame clones alone and lacks a portion of them. The repertoire consists of roughly 15,000 clones, with about 64% occurring once and the leading ten covering 2% to 3%. This specimen consisted of PBMCs, obtained before nivolumab (anti-PD-1) treatment. The receptors derive from a person between 40 and 80 years old with oral cavity squamous cell carcinoma.

This rearrangement joins TRBV29-1 to TRBJ1-2, with no clear D. The V and J ends lost 2 bases and 1 base respectively, with 11 bases between them. This CDR3 has 14 amino acids. From germline, CDR1 is SQVTM and CDR2 ANQGSEA. The CDR3 here is CSVELTENNYGYTF. Here the CDR3 DNA reads TGCAGCGTTGAACTCACAGAAAATAACTATGGCTACACCTTC.

CDR3 protein: CASSSHYTDTQYF. The CDR3 DNA is TGCGCCAGCAGCTCCCACTACACAGATACGCAGTATTTT. The chain couples TRBV4-1 to TRBJ2-3; the D is unclear. Germline CDR1 reads MGHRA; CDR2 reads YSYEKL. V lost 5 bases, J lost 2 bases, and 8 bases lay in between. The CDR3 is 13 amino acids.

The chain combines TRBV6-1 with TRBJ1-6; the match to TRBD1 covers 9 bases. CDR1 and CDR2 (germline): MNHNS, SASEGT. V dropped 6 bases and J dropped 7; count of bases not matched to a gene: 7. The CDR3 is made up of 15 amino acids. CDR3 amino acids: CASSEPGQGNSPLHF. The CDR3 region has the DNA TGTGCCAGCAGCGAACCGGGACAGGGAAATTCACCCCTCCACTTT.

V gene TRBV7-2 combines with J gene TRBJ2-2; D is possibly TRBD1 (6 bases). Germline CDR1 SGHTA, CDR2 FQGNSA. CDR3 size: 16 residues. The V and J ends lost 5 bases and 1 base respectively, with 14 bases between them. CDR3 amino acids: CASSPQGTMNTGELFF. CDR3 nucleotides: TGTGCCAGCAGCCCCCAGGGGACAATGAACACCGGGGAGCTGTTTTTT. Full variable domain (remainder filled in from reference TRBV7-2 and TRBJ2-2): GAGVSQSPSNKVTEKGKDVELRCDPISGHTALYWYRQSLGQGLEFLIYFQGNSAPDKSGLPSDRFSAERTGGSVSTLTIQRTQQEDSAVYLCASSPQGTMNTGELFFGEGSRLTVL.

This rearrangement joins TRBV7-9 to TRBJ2-1; D uncertain. This CDR3 is built from 14 residues. Germline V gives CDR1 SEHNR, CDR2 FQNEAQ (reference sequence). The V gene lost 4 bases and the J gene lost 1 base, with 8 bases spanning the gap. This CDR3 reads CASSSQVSYNEQFF. The CDR3 DNA reads TGTGCCAGCAGCTCCCAGGTTTCCTACAATGAGCAGTTCTTC.

This chain connects TRBV6-1 to TRBJ2-7; D is undetermined. The V gene lost 0 bases and the J gene lost 0 bases, with 9 bases spanning the gap. From germline, CDR1 is MNHNS and CDR2 SASEGT. The CDR3 has 15 amino acids. The CDR3 sequence: CASSEALSSSYEQYF. CDR3 coding DNA: TGTGCCAGCAGTGAAGCGCTCAGCAGCTCCTACGAGCAGTACTTC.

The chain recombines TRBV2 with TRBJ2-1; D gene unclear. The V and J ends lost 2 bases and 6 bases respectively, with 5 bases between them. The CDR3 has 12 residues. CDR1 is SNHLY and CDR2 is FYNNEI in the germline V gene. Here the CDR3 reads CASSEFLNEQFF. DNA for the CDR3: TGTGCCAGCAGTGAATTCCTCAATGAGCAGTTCTTC.

V gene TRBV5-4 combines with J gene TRBJ1-2; possibly TRBD1 for D (5 bases). The CDR3 consists of 14 residues. Looked up from germline, CDR1 is SGHNT and CDR2 is YYREEE (reference sequence). Trimming left V 5 bases short and J 8 bases short, with 19 bases between. CDR3: CASSSSLGDMGYTF. CDR3 sequence (DNA): TGTGCCAGCAGTAGTTCTTTGGGGGATATGGGCTACACCTTC.

The V call is TRBV5-6, the J call TRBJ1-6; weak D call: TRBD1 (5 bases). The length of the CDR3 is 15 residues. CDR1 and CDR2 from the germline V gene are SGHDT and YYEEEE. Trimming took 4 bases from V and 7 from J, leaving 15 bases between them. The CDR3 DNA reads as TGTGCCAGCAGCCCACCCACAGGACTAAATTCACCCCTCCACTTT. Protein: CASSPPTGLNSPLHF.

V is TRBV5-3 and J is TRBJ2-5; D assignment may be TRBD1 or TRBD2 (6 bases each). TRBV5-3 is identified as an open reading frame with a role that is uncertain. With 5 bases removed from V and 3 bases from J, the gap between germline ends came to 14 bases. This CDR3 has 14 amino acids. CDR3 nucleotide sequence: TGTGCCAGAAGTCCTCGGGGGCTAAAAGAGACCCAGTACTTC. It is translated as CARSPRGLKETQYF.

The rearrangement joins TRBV6-1 to TRBJ1-5; a weak D match, TRBD1 (6 bases). V was pared by 2 bases and J by 2 bases, with 7 bases between. CDR3 length: 14 residues. Germline-derived CDR1 and CDR2 are MNHNS and SASEGT. In DNA, the CDR3 is TGTGCCAGCAGTGAATCAGGGGGCAATCAGCCCCAGCATTTT. Amino acid sequence: CASSESGGNQPQHF.

This clone was seen a single time. V gene TRBV28 combines with J gene TRBJ2-5; maybe TRBD1 (5 bases). Trimming took off 5 bases at V and 1 base at J, with 11 bases between the two ends. CDR3 length: 14 amino acids. Germline V gene data show CDR1 as MDHEN and CDR2 as SYDVKM. The CDR3 region has the DNA TGTGCCAGCAGTGGAGACAGACCCCAAGAGACCCAGTACTTC. Amino acids: CASSGDRPQETQYF. Full variable domain (missing parts from reference TRBV28 and TRBJ2-5): DVKVTQSSRYLVKRTGEKVFLECVQDMDHENMFWYRQDPGLGLRLIYFSYDVKMKEKGDIPEGYSVSREKKERFSLILESASTNQTSMYLCASSGDRPQETQYFGPGTRLLVL.

The rearrangement links TRBV9 to TRBJ2-1; 7 nucleotides align to TRBD1. V dropped 5 bases and J dropped 5; count of bases not matched to a gene: 10. Germline CDR1 is SGDLS and CDR2 is YYNGEE. CDR3 length: 15 amino acids. This CDR3 is CASSEGQLFNNEQFF. The DNA of the CDR3 is TGTGCCAGCAGTGAGGGACAGCTTTTTAACAATGAGCAGTTCTTC.

The chain is built from TRBV30 and TRBJ1-1; no clear D gene. Trimming removed 0 bases from V and 4 bases from J, with 15 bases in between. CDR1 and CDR2 from the germline V gene are GTSNPN and SVGIG (reference sequence). The CDR3 loop spans 15 amino acids. CDR3 DNA sequence: TGTGCCTGGAGTGTACTAGGGCTCGGCGGCACTGAAGCTTTCTTT. Amino acids: CAWSVLGLGGTEAFF.

The rearrangement uses TRBV6-4 and TRBJ1-1; D not resolved. V lost 0 bases, J lost 4 bases, and 6 bases lay in between. The CDR3 is 13 amino acids. CDR1 is MRHNA and CDR2 is SNTAGT in the germline V gene. CDR3 sequence: CASSDSRSTEAFF. In DNA, the CDR3 is TGTGCCAGCAGTGACTCGAGGAGCACTGAAGCTTTCTTT.

This rearrangement joins TRBV11-1 to TRBJ1-2; 10 bases match TRBD1. The CDR3 runs 13 residues. Unmatched junction bases numbered 8, after V lost 8 bases and J lost 8 bases. The germline V gene has CDR1 SGHAT and CDR2 FQDESV (reference sequence). CDR3 amino acids: CASGDRGFYGYTF. CDR3 sequence (DNA): TGTGCCAGCGGGGACAGGGGTTTTTACGGCTACACCTTC.

V gene TRBV7-2 combines with J gene TRBJ1-4; D call uncertain. CDR3 length: 16 amino acids. The V end lost 4 bases, the J end lost 0 bases, and 12 bases lay between the germline ends. The germline CDR1 and CDR2 sequences are SGHTA and FQGNSA. In DNA form, the CDR3 reads TGTGCCAGCAGCTCATTCCTCAGGTCAACTAATGAAAAACTGTTTTTT. Translating it yields CASSSFLRSTNEKLFF.

This clone was picked up a small number of times. The genes are TRBV27 and TRBJ2-6; D is undetermined. The CDR3 has 15 residues. V lost 1 base, J lost 2 bases, and 6 bases lay in between. The V gene's germline CDR1 is MNHEY and CDR2 SMNVEV (reference sequence). The CDR3 region has the DNA TGTGCCAGCAGTTTATTGGGCGCTGGGGCCAACGTCCTGACTTTC. As protein: CASSLLGAGANVLTF.

This clone was observed a handful of times. CDR3 loop: CASREQTYEQYF. CDR3 nucleotides: TGTGCCAGCAGGGAACAGACCTACGAGCAGTACTTC. The chain has TRBV6-1 and TRBJ2-7; no clear D. This CDR3 contains 12 residues. V was trimmed by 6 bases and J by 2 bases, leaving 8 bases between them. Per the germline V gene, CDR1 is MNHNS and CDR2 is SASEGT.

This clone was counted between two and nine times. The chain has TRBV7-3 and TRBJ2-2, with D tentatively TRBD2 (5 bases). In germline, CDR1 is SGHTA, CDR2 FQGTGA. The germline V and J ends were trimmed by 3 bases and 1 base, with 9 bases remaining between them. The CDR3 consists of 15 residues. CDR3 loop: CASSLTGWNTGELFF. CDR3 coding DNA: TGTGCCAGCAGCTTGACGGGATGGAACACCGGGGAGCTGTTTTTT.

This chain uses TRBV5-1 with TRBJ1-2; 10 nucleotides align to TRBD1. J was trimmed by 4 bases and V by 2 bases; bases with no gene match: 2. Germline assignment: CDR1 SGHRS and CDR2 YFSETQ. This CDR3 has 14 residues. The CDR3 nucleotides are TGCGCCAGCAGCTTTGGACAGGGGGGCTATGGCTACACCTTC. Encoded protein: CASSFGQGGYGYTF.

The sample holds a few counts of this clone. The V and J genes are TRBV7-3 and TRBJ1-6; D may be TRBD1 (5 bases). V lost 2 bases, J lost 7 bases, and 6 bases lay in between. Germline assignment: CDR1 SGHTA and CDR2 FQGTGA. This CDR3 contains 13 residues. The DNA for the CDR3 is TGTGCCAGCAGCTTAGGGGGGAATTCACCCCTCCACTTT. Translating gives CASSLGGNSPLHF.

The chain uses TRBV18 and TRBJ2-7; 9 bases are shared with TRBD2. CDR3 length: 14 residues. Germline V CDR1 and CDR2: KGHSH, LQKENI. Unmatched junction bases numbered 2, after V lost 3 bases and J lost 2 bases. The CDR3 region is CASSPVAGAYEQYF. The CDR3 DNA is TGTGCCAGCTCACCCGTAGCGGGGGCCTACGAGCAGTACTTC.

This clone was counted a few times. The V call is TRBV5-4, the J call TRBJ1-2; 7 bases line up with TRBD1. This CDR3 comprises 15 residues. CDR1 and CDR2 (germline): SGHNT, YYREEE (reference sequence). Losses at the gene ends were 4 bases for V and 0 bases for J; bases not matched to a gene: 6. The CDR3 spells CASSPGDSSNYGYTF. CDR3 DNA sequence: TGTGCCAGCAGCCCGGGGGACAGCTCTAACTATGGCTACACCTTC.

This clone has more than one count but fewer than ten. This chain joins TRBV5-1 and TRBJ1-1, with a weak D call TRBD1 (5 bases). This CDR3 contains 13 residues. Per the germline V gene, CDR1 is SGHRS and CDR2 is YFSETQ. Trimming removed 4 bases at V and 1 base at J, with 8 bases between. The CDR3: CASSEGPNTEAFF. In DNA form, the CDR3 reads TGCGCCAGCAGCGAGGGGCCGAACACTGAAGCTTTCTTT. The full variable domain, with the rest looked up from reference TRBV5-1 and TRBJ1-1, is KAGVTQTPRYLIKTRGQQVTLSCSPISGHRSVSWYQQTPGQGLQFLFEYFSETQRNKGNFPGRFSGRQFSNSRSEMNVSTLELGDSALYLCASSEGPNTEAFFGQGTRLTVV.

V and J are TRBV5-5 and TRBJ2-7; D remains ambiguous. Germline-derived CDR1 and CDR2 are SGHKS and YYEKEE (reference sequence). The ends were cut back, 2 bases at V and 5 bases at J, with 14 bases in the middle. CDR3 length equals 14 residues. CDR3 DNA: TGTGCCAGCAGCTTCAATCCTTCTTTTAACGAGCAGTACTTC. Translation: CASSFNPSFNEQYF.

This clone was seen only a few times. V is TRBV9 and J is TRBJ1-2; no clear D. CDR1 SGDLS and CDR2 YYNGEE come from the germline V gene. The CDR3 is made up of 12 amino acids. V was trimmed by 3 bases and J by 3 bases, leaving 6 bases between them. CDR3 sequence: CASSAGYYGYTF. CDR3 DNA sequence: TGTGCCAGCAGCGCCGGGTACTATGGCTACACCTTC.

The rearrangement uses TRBV12-5 and TRBJ1-1, with 9 bases matching TRBD1. The CDR3 sequence is 15 residues long. In germline, CDR1 is LGHNT, CDR2 FRNRAP. Trimming cost V 4 bases and J 5 bases; bases outside gene matches: 8. The DNA for the CDR3 is TGTGCTAGTGGTTCGCGGACAGGGGTTTCGACTGAAGCTTTCTTT. Its translation: CASGSRTGVSTEAFF.

This clone turned up a few times. V is TRBV11-2 and J is TRBJ2-7; D possibly corresponds to TRBD2 (5 bases). Per germline, CDR1 SGHAT and CDR2 FQNNGV. The V gene lost 4 bases and the J gene lost 3 bases, with 13 bases spanning the gap. The CDR3 loop spans 14 amino acids. The CDR3 DNA follows: TGTGCCAGCAGCTCTAGTCGGGGAAACTACGAGCAGTACTTC. As protein: CASSSSRGNYEQYF.

The chain carries TRBV9 and TRBJ1-4; the D is unclear. This CDR3 comprises 17 residues. V lost 4 bases to trimming and J lost 0 bases, with 16 bases between them. Germline V gene data show CDR1 as SGDLS and CDR2 as YYNGEE. Here the CDR3 DNA reads TGTGCCAGCAGCAAGCATCGGACGTTTGCAACTAATGAAAAACTGTTTTTT. Protein: CASSKHRTFATNEKLFF.